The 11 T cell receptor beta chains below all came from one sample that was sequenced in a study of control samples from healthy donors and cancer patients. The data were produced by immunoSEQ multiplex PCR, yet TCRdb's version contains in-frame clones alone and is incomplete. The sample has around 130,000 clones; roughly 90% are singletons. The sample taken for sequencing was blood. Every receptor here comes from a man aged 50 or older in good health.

As DNA, the CDR3 is TGTGCCAGCAGGCAGGGGGCGAAGGAGCAGTACTTC. Translating gives CASRQGAKEQYF. The rearrangement links TRBV19 to TRBJ2-7, with 8 bases that match TRBD1. The CDR3 is made up of 12 amino acids. V was clipped by 9 bases and J by 7 bases; unmatched bases: 8. CDR1 is LNHDA, CDR2 SQIVND, per germline (reference sequence).

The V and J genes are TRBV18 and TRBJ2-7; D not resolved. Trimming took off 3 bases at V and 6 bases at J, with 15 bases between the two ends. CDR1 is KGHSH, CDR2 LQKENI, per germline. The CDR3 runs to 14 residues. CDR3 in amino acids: CASSPGYSAREQYF. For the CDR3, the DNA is TGTGCCAGCTCACCGGGGTATTCGGCTCGCGAGCAGTACTTC.

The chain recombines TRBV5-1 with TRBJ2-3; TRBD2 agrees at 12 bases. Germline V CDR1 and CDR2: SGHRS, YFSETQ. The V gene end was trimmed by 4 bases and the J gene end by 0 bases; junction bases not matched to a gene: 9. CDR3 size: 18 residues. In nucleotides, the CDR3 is TGCGCCAGCAGCCAACTAGCGGGGGGCTTTCCTAGCACAGATACGCAGTATTTT. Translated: CASSQLAGGFPSTDTQYF.

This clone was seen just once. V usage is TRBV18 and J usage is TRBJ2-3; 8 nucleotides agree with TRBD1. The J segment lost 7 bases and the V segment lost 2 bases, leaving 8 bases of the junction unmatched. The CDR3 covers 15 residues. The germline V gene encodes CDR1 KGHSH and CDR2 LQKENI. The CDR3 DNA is TGTGCCAGCTCACCAAGTTCAGGGGGCGTAAATACGCAGTATTTT. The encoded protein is CASSPSSGGVNTQYF.

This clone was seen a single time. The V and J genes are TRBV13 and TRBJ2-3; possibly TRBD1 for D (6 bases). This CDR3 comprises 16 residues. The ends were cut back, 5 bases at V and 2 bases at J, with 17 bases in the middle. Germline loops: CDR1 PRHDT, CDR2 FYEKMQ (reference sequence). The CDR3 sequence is CASSGTGTGHTDTQYF. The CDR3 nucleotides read TGTGCCAGCAGCGGCACAGGGACGGGTCACACAGATACGCAGTATTTT.

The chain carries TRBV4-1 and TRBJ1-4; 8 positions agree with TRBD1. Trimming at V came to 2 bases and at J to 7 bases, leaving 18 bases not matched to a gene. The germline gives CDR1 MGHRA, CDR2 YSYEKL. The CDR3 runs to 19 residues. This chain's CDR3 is CASSQNKVFSSDRAEKLFF. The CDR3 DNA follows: TGCGCCAGCAGCCAAAATAAGGTGTTCTCATCGGACAGGGCTGAAAAACTGTTTTTT.

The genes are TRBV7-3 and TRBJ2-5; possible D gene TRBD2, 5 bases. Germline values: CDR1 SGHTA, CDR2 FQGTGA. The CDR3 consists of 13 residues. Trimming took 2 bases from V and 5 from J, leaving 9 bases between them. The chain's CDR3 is CASSLAGRETQYF. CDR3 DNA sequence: TGTGCCAGCAGCTTAGCGGGCAGGGAGACCCAGTACTTC. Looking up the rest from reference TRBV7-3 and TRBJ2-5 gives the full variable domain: GAGVSQTPSNKVTEKGKYVELRCDPISGHTALYWYRQSLGQGPEFLIYFQGTGAADDSGLPNDRFFAVRPEGSVSTLKIQRTERGDSAVYLCASSLAGRETQYFGPGTRLLVL.

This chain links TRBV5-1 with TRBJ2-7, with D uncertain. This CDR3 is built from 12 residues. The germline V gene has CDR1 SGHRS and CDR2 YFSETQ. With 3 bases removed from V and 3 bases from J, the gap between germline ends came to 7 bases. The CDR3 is CASSSNSYEQYF. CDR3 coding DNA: TGCGCCAGCAGCTCTAACAGCTACGAGCAGTACTTC.

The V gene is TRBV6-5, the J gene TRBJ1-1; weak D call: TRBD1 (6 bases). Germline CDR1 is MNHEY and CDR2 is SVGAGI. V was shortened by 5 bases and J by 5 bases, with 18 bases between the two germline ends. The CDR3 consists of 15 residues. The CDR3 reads CASSQFGGARTEAFF. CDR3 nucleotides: TGTGCCAGCAGTCAGTTCGGGGGGGCAAGGACTGAAGCTTTCTTT.

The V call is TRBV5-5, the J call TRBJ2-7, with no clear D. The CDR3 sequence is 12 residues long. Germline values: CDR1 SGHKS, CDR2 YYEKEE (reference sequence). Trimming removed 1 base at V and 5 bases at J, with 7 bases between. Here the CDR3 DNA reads TGTGCCAGCAGCTTGACGGGTAACGAGCAGTACTTC. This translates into CASSLTGNEQYF.

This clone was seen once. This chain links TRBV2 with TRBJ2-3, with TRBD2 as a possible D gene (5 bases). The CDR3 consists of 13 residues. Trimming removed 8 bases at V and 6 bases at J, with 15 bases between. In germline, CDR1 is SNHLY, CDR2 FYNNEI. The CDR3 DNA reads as TGTGCCAGCCGGCTCAGGTGGGAGGATACGCAGTATTTT. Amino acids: CASRLRWEDTQYF.